This T cell receptor beta chain derives from a study of cytomegalovirus exposure and HLA in healthy donors. Overall study: HLA-typed donors were the source of about 85 million unique TCRs, which an early data release held. Study-wide results and caveats: There were reportedly fewer N-insertions in an Asian-associated ancestry cluster than the roughly 670-donor mean, in a later analysis. As a later analysis showed, several of the most significant clusters appeared to be linked to common viral pathogens.

Note on this clone: As yet, its antigen is unknown.

Looked up from germline, CDR1 is WNHNN and CDR2 is SYGVQD (reference sequence). V lost 5 bases and J lost 14, with 21 bases in between. The CDR3 totals 13 residues. Primers included in the PCR were 60 Vbeta and 13 Jbeta primers. Sequenced by immunoSEQ multiplex PCR; TCRdb stores in-frame clones only, minus some. The sample data list 100,000 to 150,000 clones. Although they were nominally healthy when sampled, donors likely had unrecorded immune exposures. The sample consisted of PBMCs. The J gene is TRBJ1-1, the V gene TRBV10-1; D perhaps matches TRBD1 (6 bases). This clonotype was obtained from a man aged 18 to 30 in good health and CMV-seronegative. This CDR3 is CASSTGLASGTFF. In nucleotides, the CDR3 is TGCGCCAGCAGTACAGGGTTGGCGTCGGGGACCTTCTTT.